Below, one TCR beta chain is given with its context. The antigen is not known. CDR3 size: 15 residues. V was cut by 0 bases and J by 2 bases, with 11 bases left in between. Germline V gives CDR1 LGHNT, CDR2 FRNRAP. These data come from a study of T cell responses to AZD1222 COVID-19 vaccine. Study results and limitations: The span of vaccine-associated CD4 TCRs extended across spike, with dominance at 160-218 and 743-854.

Repertoires were generated with immunoSEQ multiplex PCR, while TCRdb's copy carries only in-frame clones and drops some. This table has some 200,000 clones, just over 90% appearing once. The sequence was obtained from an adult in good health. The chain recombines TRBV12-5 with TRBJ2-7; D is unresolved. Sequenced here: peripheral blood, sampled on day 0 of AZD1222 vaccination. This CDR3 reads CASGLVTGSTYEQYF. CDR3 bases: TGTGCTAGTGGTTTGGTAACCGGCAGTACCTACGAGCAGTACTTC.